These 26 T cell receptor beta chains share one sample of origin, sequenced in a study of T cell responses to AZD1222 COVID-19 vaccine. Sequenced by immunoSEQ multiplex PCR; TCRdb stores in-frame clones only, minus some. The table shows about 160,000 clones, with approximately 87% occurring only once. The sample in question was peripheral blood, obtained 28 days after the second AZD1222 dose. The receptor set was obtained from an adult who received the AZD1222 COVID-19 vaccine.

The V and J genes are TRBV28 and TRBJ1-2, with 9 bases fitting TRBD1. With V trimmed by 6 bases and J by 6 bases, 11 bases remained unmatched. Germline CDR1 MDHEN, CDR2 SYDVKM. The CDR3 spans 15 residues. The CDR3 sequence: CASSHPPGQGDGYTF. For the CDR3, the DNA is TGTGCCAGCAGCCACCCACCGGGACAGGGTGATGGCTACACCTTC.

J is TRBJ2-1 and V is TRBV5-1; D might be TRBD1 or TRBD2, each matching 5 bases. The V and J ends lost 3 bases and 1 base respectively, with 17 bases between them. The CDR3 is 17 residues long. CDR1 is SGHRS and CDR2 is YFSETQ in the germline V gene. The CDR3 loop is CASSWRSLGVSYNEQFF. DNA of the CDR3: TGCGCCAGCAGCTGGAGGTCCCTGGGGGTTTCCTACAATGAGCAGTTCTTC.

CDR3 nucleotide sequence: TGCGCCAGCAGCCAAGAGGCAGGGACACCCCAATCGGCCCAGTACTTC. Translated: CASSQEAGTPQSAQYF. The gene calls are TRBV4-1 and TRBJ2-5; perhaps TRBD1 as D (6 bases). The germline V and J ends were trimmed by 0 bases and 9 bases, with 20 bases remaining between them. Germline assignment: CDR1 MGHRA and CDR2 YSYEKL. This CDR3 has 16 amino acids.

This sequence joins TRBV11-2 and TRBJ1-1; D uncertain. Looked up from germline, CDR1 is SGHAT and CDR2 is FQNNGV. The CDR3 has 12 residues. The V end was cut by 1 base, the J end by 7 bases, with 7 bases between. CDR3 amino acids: CASSLGSNEAFF. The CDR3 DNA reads TGTGCCAGCAGCTTAGGAAGCAATGAAGCTTTCTTT.

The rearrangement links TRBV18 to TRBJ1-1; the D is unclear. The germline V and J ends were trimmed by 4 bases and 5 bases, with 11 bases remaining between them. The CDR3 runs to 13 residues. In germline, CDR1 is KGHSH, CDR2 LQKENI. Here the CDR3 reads CASSRISGTEAFF. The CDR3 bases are TGTGCCAGCTCACGAATCTCAGGAACTGAAGCTTTCTTT. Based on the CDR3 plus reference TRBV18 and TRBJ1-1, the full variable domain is NAGVMQNPRHLVRRRGQEARLRCSPMKGHSHVYWYRQLPEEGLKFMVYLQKENIIDESGMPKERFSAEFPKEGPSILRIQQVVRGDSAAYFCASSRISGTEAFFGQGTRLTVV.

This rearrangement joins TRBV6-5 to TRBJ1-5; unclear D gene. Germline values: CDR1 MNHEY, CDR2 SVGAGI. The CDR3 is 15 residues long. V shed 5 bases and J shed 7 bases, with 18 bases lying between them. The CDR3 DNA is TGTGCCAGCAGTATGGACTCTGCGGGCAGGCAGCCCCAGCATTTT. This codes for CASSMDSAGRQPQHF.

The CDR3 sequence is CASSFGEETQYF. CDR3 bases: TGCGCCAGCAGCTTCGGGGAGGAGACCCAGTACTTC. The gene calls are TRBV5-1 and TRBJ2-5, with D possibly matching TRBD2 (5 bases). Germline V gene lookup returns CDR1 SGHRS and CDR2 YFSETQ. The ends were cut back, 2 bases at V and 5 bases at J, with 7 bases in the middle. CDR3 size: 12 residues.

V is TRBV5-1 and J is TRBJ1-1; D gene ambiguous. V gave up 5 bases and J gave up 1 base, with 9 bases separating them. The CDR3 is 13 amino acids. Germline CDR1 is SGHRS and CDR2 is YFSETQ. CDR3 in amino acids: CASSLEGNTEAFF. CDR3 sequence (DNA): TGCGCCAGCAGTCTCGAGGGGAACACTGAAGCTTTCTTT.

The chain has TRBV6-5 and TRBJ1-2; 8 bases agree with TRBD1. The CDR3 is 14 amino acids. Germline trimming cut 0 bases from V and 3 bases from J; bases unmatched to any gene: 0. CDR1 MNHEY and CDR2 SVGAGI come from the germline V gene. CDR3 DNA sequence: TGTGCCAGCAGTTACTCGACAGGGGACTATGGCTACACCTTC. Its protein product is CASSYSTGDYGYTF.

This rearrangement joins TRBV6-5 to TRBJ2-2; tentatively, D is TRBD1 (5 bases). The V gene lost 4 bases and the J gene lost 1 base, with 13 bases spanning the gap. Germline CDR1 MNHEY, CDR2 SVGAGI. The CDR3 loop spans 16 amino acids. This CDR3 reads CASSSLGVQNTGELFF. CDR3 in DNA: TGTGCCAGCAGTTCCCTAGGGGTACAGAACACCGGGGAGCTGTTTTTT.

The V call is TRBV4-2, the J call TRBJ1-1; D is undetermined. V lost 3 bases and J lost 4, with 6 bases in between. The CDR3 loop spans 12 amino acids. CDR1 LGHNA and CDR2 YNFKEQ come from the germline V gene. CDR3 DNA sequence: TGTGCCAGCAGCCAGCGGGGCACTGAAGCTTTCTTT. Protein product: CASSQRGTEAFF.

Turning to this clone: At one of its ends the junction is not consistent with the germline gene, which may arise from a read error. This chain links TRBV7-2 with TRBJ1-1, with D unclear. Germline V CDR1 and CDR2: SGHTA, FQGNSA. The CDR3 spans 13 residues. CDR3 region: CASSSFDKPKVSF. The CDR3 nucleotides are TGTGCCAGCAGCTCCTTCGATAAACCGAAAGTTAGCTTT.

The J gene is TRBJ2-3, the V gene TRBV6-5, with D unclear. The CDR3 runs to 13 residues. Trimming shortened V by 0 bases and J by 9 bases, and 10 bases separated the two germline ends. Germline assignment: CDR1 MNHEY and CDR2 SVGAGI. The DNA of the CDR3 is TGTGCCAGCAGTTACTCGAATTTGCGAACGCAGTATTTT. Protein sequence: CASSYSNLRTQYF.

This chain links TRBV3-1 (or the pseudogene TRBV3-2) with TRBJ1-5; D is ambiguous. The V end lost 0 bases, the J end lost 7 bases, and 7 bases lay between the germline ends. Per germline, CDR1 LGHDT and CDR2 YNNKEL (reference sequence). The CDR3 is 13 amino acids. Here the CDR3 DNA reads TGTGCCAGCAGCCAAGAATCTCGACAGCCCCAGCATTTT. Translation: CASSQESRQPQHF.

The CDR3 here is CASSEAGLGNSPLHF. The CDR3 DNA reads as TGTGCCAGCAGTGAAGCGGGGTTGGGCAATTCACCCCTCCACTTT. V and J are TRBV2 and TRBJ1-6; D remains unclear. V was cut by 0 bases and J by 7 bases, with 10 bases left in between. This CDR3 spans 15 amino acids. Germline CDR1 is SNHLY and CDR2 is FYNNEI.

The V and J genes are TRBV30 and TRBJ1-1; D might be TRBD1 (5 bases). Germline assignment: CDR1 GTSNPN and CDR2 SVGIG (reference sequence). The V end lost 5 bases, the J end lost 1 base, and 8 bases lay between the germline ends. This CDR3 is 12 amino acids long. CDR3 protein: CAWGGPNTEAFF. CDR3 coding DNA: TGTGCCTGGGGGGGACCGAACACTGAAGCTTTCTTT. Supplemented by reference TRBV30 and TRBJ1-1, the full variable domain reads SQTIHQWPATLVQPVGSPLSLECTVEGTSNPNLYWYRQAAGRGLQLLFYSVGIGQISSEVPQNLSASRPQDRQFILSSKKLLLSDSGFYLCAWGGPNTEAFFGQGTRLTVV.

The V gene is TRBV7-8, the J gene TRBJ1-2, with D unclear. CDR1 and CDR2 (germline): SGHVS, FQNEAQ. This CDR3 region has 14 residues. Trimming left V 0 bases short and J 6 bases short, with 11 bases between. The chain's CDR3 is CASSLALPGNGYTF. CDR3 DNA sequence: TGTGCCAGCAGCTTAGCGCTACCAGGCAATGGCTACACCTTC.

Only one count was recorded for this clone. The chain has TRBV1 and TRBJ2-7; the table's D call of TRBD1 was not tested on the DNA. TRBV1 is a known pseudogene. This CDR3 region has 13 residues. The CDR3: CTSRTGWVYEQYF. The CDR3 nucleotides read TGCACCAGCAGGACAGGGTGGGTCTACGAGCAGTACTTC.

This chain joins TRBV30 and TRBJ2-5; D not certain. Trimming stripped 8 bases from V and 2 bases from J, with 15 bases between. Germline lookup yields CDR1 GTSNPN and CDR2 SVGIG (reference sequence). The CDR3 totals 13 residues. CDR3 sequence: CAGNRLGQETQYF. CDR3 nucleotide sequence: TGTGCCGGTAACAGACTGGGACAAGAGACCCAGTACTTC. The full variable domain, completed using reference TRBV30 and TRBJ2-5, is SQTIHQWPATLVQPVGSPLSLECTVEGTSNPNLYWYRQAAGRGLQLLFYSVGIGQISSEVPQNLSASRPQDRQFILSSKKLLLSDSGFYLCAGNRLGQETQYFGPGTRLLVL.

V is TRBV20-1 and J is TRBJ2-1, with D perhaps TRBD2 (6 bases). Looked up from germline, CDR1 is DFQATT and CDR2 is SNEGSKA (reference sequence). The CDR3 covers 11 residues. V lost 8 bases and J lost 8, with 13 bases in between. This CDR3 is CSPSIADEQFF. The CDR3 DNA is TGCAGTCCCTCGATAGCGGATGAGCAGTTCTTC.

The CDR3 loop is CASSQARGARANTGELFF. DNA for the CDR3: TGTGCCAGCAGCCAAGCGAGGGGAGCCCGGGCGAACACCGGGGAGCTGTTTTTT. The J gene is TRBJ2-2, the V gene TRBV14; D may match TRBD1 or TRBD2 (5 bases each). The germline gives CDR1 SGHDN, CDR2 FVKESK. This CDR3 has 18 residues. V lost 1 base and J 0 bases, leaving 15 bases between the germline ends.

The CDR3 protein is CASTFWGGGRGGYTF. CDR3 sequence (DNA): TGTGCCAGCACCTTTTGGGGAGGGGGCCGTGGTGGCTACACCTTC. The chain has TRBV6-6 and TRBJ1-2, with 7 nucleotides matching TRBD1. In germline, CDR1 is MNHNY, CDR2 SVGAGI (reference sequence). V shed 7 bases and J 7 bases; nucleotides not matched to a gene: 15. This CDR3 region has 15 residues.

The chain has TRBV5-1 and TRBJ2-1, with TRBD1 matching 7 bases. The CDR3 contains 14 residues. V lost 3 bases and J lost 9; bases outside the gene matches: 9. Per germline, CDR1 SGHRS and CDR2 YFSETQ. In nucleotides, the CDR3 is TGCGCCAGCAGCTCCGGGGACAGTCGGGGTGAGCAGTTCTTC. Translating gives CASSSGDSRGEQFF.

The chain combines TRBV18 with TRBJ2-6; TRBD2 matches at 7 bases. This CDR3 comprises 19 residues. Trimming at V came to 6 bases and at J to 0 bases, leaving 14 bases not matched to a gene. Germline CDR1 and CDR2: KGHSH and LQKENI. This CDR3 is CASSQGGGAVGSGANVLTF. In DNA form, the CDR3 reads TGTGCCAGCTCCCAGGGCGGGGGAGCTGTGGGCTCTGGGGCCAACGTCCTGACTTTC.

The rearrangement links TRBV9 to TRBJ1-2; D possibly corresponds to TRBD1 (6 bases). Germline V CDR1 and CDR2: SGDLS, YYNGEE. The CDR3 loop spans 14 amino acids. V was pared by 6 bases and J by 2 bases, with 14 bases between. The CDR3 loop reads CASTPGGRNYGYTF. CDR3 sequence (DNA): TGTGCCAGCACCCCGGGGGGCAGGAACTATGGCTACACCTTC.

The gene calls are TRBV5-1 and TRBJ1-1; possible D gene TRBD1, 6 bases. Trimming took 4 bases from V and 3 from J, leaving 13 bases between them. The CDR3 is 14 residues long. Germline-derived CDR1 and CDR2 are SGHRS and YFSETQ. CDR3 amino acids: CASSTQGRDTEAFF. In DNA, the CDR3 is TGCGCCAGCAGCACACAGGGAAGGGACACTGAAGCTTTCTTT. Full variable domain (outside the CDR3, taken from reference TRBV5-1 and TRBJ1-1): KAGVTQTPRYLIKTRGQQVTLSCSPISGHRSVSWYQQTPGQGLQFLFEYFSETQRNKGNFPGRFSGRQFSNSRSEMNVSTLELGDSALYLCASSTQGRDTEAFFGQGTRLTVV.